This is a list of T cell receptor beta chains from one sample in a study of T cell responses to AZD1222 COVID-19 vaccine. TCRdb keeps only in-frame clones here, not all; method: immunoSEQ multiplex PCR. The sample holds approximately 100,000 clones; approximately 90% are singletons and the top ten take approximately 1.2%. Source: peripheral blood, taken on day 0 of AZD1222 vaccination. These receptors were collected from an adult in good health. Both conserved end residues are part of each CDR3. D genes are given only for firm matches. A row's size may be missing; if present it is once, few, many or a size class.

TRBJ2-1 TRBD1 TRBV27 . CASSFPATGNNEQFF TGTGCCAGCAGTTTTCCCGCGACAGGGAACAATGAGCAGTTCTTC
TRBJ1-2 . TRBV7-9 few CASSLYDTPPYGYTF TGTGCCAGCAGCTTATATGATACACCTCCATATGGCTACACCTTC
TRBJ1-2 . TRBV10-3 once CAISSPSMGNYGYTF TGTGCCATCAGTTCCCCCAGCATGGGGAACTATGGCTACACCTTC
TRBJ1-2 . TRBV7-9 few CASSWDPDGYTF TGTGCCAGCAGCTGGGACCCGGATGGCTACACCTTC
TRBJ2-2 . TRBV2 . CASSAGPGQLELFF TGTGCCAGCAGTGCTGGACCGGGGCAATTGGAGCTGTTTTTT
TRBJ1-1 . TRBV5-1 . CASSLEGPLVAEAFF TGCGCCAGCAGCTTGGAAGGGCCCCTGGTGGCTGAAGCTTTCTTT
TRBJ1-6 . TRBV2 . CASSEDPPGGGYSPLHF TGTGCCAGCAGTGAAGATCCCCCGGGGGGAGGTTATTCACCCCTCCACTTT
TRBJ2-5 . TRBV29-1 . CSVEERATQETQYF TGCAGCGTTGAAGAAAGGGCCACCCAAGAGACCCAGTACTTC
TRBJ2-7 . TRBV5-1 . CASSGTVTSYEQYF TGCGCCAGCAGCGGGACGGTCACCTCCTACGAGCAGTACTTC
TRBJ2-3 TRBD2 TRBV27 . CASSLEHMGLAGGLPSDTQYF TGTGCCAGCAGCCTAGAACACATGGGACTAGCGGGGGGCCTCCCTTCCGATACGCAGTATTTT
TRBJ2-7 . TRBV19 . CASSIVGSMNPLEQYF TGTGCCAGTAGTATAGTAGGCTCGATGAACCCCCTCGAGCAGTACTTC
TRBJ2-5 . TRBV3-1/TRBV3-2 once CASSQDQETQYF TGTGCCAGCAGCCAAGATCAAGAGACCCAGTACTTC
TRBJ1-3 . TRBV6-5 . CASSATARVNTIYF TGTGCCAGCAGCGCGACAGCCAGAGTAAACACCATATATTTT
TRBJ2-3 . TRBV3-1/TRBV3-2 . CASSPLVGTDTQYF TGTGCCAGCAGCCCCCTCGTGGGCACAGATACGCAGTATTTT
TRBJ2-5 TRBD2 TRBV11-3 . CASSPDGGETQYF TGTGCCAGCAGCCCAGACGGGGGGGAGACCCAGTACTTC
TRBJ1-1 . TRBV18 . CASSPQGWKTEAFF TGTGCCAGCTCACCACAGGGGTGGAAGACTGAAGCTTTCTTT
TRBJ2-7 TRBD2 TRBV28 . CASSLPKGLAGGKRGYEQYF TGTGCCAGCAGTTTACCTAAGGGACTAGCGGGGGGCAAGAGGGGTTACGAGCAGTACTTC
TRBJ1-6 . TRBV6-5 . CASSYQWTENSPLHF TGTGCCAGCAGTTATCAATGGACGGAGAATTCACCCCTCCACTTT
TRBJ1-1 . TRBV19 . CASSIDPRAGAEAFF TGTGCCAGTAGTATAGATCCGAGAGCCGGGGCTGAAGCTTTCTTT
TRBJ1-2 TRBD1 TRBV6-5 . CASSDWQGQGYGYTF TGTGCCAGCAGCGATTGGCAGGGACAGGGGTATGGCTACACCTTC
TRBJ2-1 TRBD2 TRBV6-5 once CASSHLAGGNNEQFF TGTGCCAGCAGTCACCTAGCGGGGGGGAACAATGAGCAGTTCTTC
TRBJ2-2 . TRBV28 . CASSLVRANTGELFF TGTGCCAGCAGCCTAGTGAGAGCGAACACCGGGGAGCTGTTTTTT
TRBJ1-6 . TRBV28 . CASSFRATVSLHF TGTGCCAGCAGTTTTCGGGCTACGGTATCCCTCCACTTT
TRBJ2-7 . TRBV5-1 . CASSLAGAGDEQYF TGCGCCAGCAGCTTGGCCGGGGCCGGGGACGAGCAGTACTTC
TRBJ2-3 TRBD2 TRBV19 few CASTSGGTQYF TGTGCCAGTACCTCGGGGGGTACGCAGTATTTT
TRBJ1-2 . TRBV27 . CASSLSRNYGYTF TGTGCCAGCAGTTTATCCCGCAACTATGGCTACACCTTC
TRBJ1-1 . TRBV19 . CASSLAGAERTEAFF TGTGCCAGTAGTTTGGCGGGGGCGGAAAGAACTGAAGCTTTCTTT
TRBJ2-1 TRBD1 TRBV28 . CASSPRQGLFHEQFF TGTGCCAGCAGTCCGCGACAGGGGCTCTTTCATGAGCAGTTCTTC
TRBJ2-2 . TRBV7-2 . CASSLKRTGELFF TGTGCCAGCAGCTTAAAAAGGACCGGGGAGCTGTTTTTT
TRBJ1-6 . TRBV14 few CASSQDRGYSPLHF TGTGCCAGCAGCCAAGATCGGGGATACTCACCCCTCCACTTT
TRBJ1-1 TRBD1 TRBV11-3 . CASSTGGGTEAFF TGTGCCAGCAGCACAGGGGGGGGCACTGAAGCTTTCTTT
TRBJ2-7 . TRBV3-1/TRBV3-2 . CASSHLGQNSYEQYF TGTGCCAGCAGCCATTTGGGGCAGAATTCCTACGAGCAGTACTTC
TRBJ1-5 . TRBV7-8 once CASSLIERRQPQHF TGTGCCAGCAGCTTAATTGAGCGGCGTCAGCCCCAGCATTTT
TRBJ2-3 TRBD2 TRBV7-8 once CASSSLAGHSTDTQYF TGTGCCAGCAGCTCACTAGCGGGGCATAGCACAGATACGCAGTATTTT